The 29 T cell receptor beta chains in this list originate from one sample, sequenced in a study of T-cell memory formation after mild COVID-19. Each CDR3 protein is one row after TCRdb ran MiXCR on the 5' RACE reads. The table records about 390,000 distinct CDR3 sequences, 20% to 25% of them present only once. Sequencing was performed on PBMCs or a T cell subset sorted from them (not recorded which). Every receptor here comes from an adult woman who had mild COVID-19 (a few samples of this study predate the infection). Cell type and time point are not known.

This clonotype occurred a few times. CDR3 nucleotide sequence: TGTGCCAGCAGCCAAGGTGTGACAGGTCGGACGGGGGGTGCCACCGGGGAGCTGTTTTTT. It specifies CASSQGVTGRTGGATGELFF. The rearrangement links TRBV4-2 to TRBJ2-2; a weak D match, TRBD2 (7 bases). The CDR3 covers 20 residues. V was pared by 1 base and J by 4 bases, with 25 bases between. The germline V gene has CDR1 LGHNA and CDR2 YNFKEQ.

The rearrangement links TRBV7-3 to TRBJ2-2; D unresolved. CDR1 is SGHTA and CDR2 is FQGTGA in the germline V gene. Between the trimmed V and J ends, which lost 4 bases and 3 bases, there was a span of 9 bases. The CDR3 has 14 amino acids. In DNA form, the CDR3 reads TGTGCCAGCAGCTCAGACTCGTACACCGGGGAGCTGTTTTTT. Its protein product is CASSSDSYTGELFF.

This clonotype was observed many times. The rearrangement uses TRBV5-1 and TRBJ2-1; D is undetermined. From germline, CDR1 is SGHRS and CDR2 YFSETQ. The V and J ends lost 4 bases and 9 bases respectively, with 17 bases between them. The CDR3 has 14 amino acids. CDR3 in amino acids: CASSAPRSFSEQFF. In nucleotides, the CDR3 is TGCGCCAGCAGCGCCCCGCGTTCCTTCAGTGAGCAGTTCTTC.

The chain recombines TRBV4-2 with TRBJ2-1; 10 bases fit TRBD1. The germline gives CDR1 LGHNA, CDR2 YNFKEQ. The trim removed 3 bases at V and 4 bases at J, leaving 9 bases unmatched. The CDR3 sequence is 17 residues long. The CDR3 loop is CASSHPPGQGVYNEQFF. The CDR3 DNA is TGTGCCAGCAGCCATCCCCCCGGACAGGGGGTATACAATGAGCAGTTCTTC.

The chain employs TRBV10-3 and TRBJ2-7, with a possible D match to TRBD2 (5 bases). This CDR3 is built from 14 residues. Trimming took 0 bases from V and 4 from J, leaving 10 bases between them. CDR1 and CDR2 from the germline V gene are ENHRY and SYGVKD. Written as DNA, the CDR3 is TGTGCCATCAGTGAGTCGCTGGGAGTGTACGAGCAGTACTTC. Protein product: CAISESLGVYEQYF.

This clonotype was counted at least ten times. The chain recombines TRBV7-9 with TRBJ1-2; a possible D gene is TRBD1 (6 bases). Germline lookup yields CDR1 SEHNR and CDR2 FQNEAQ (reference sequence). This CDR3 region has 14 residues. Trimming removed 2 bases from V and 4 bases from J, with 11 bases in between. This chain's CDR3 is CASSLKGGPYGYTF. In nucleotides, the CDR3 is TGTGCCAGCAGCTTAAAGGGGGGACCCTATGGCTACACCTTC.

This clonotype was observed a handful of times. The J gene is TRBJ2-1, the V gene TRBV24-1; possible D gene TRBD2, 5 bases. CDR1 and CDR2 (germline): KGHDR, SFDVKD. V was clipped by 5 bases and J by 3 bases, with 22 bases between them. This CDR3 contains 18 residues. As DNA, the CDR3 is TGTGCCACCAGTGCCCCCGGAGAGGCCGGAGGAAGCTACAATGAGCAGTTCTTC. It is translated as CATSAPGEAGGSYNEQFF.

This clonotype has more than one count but fewer than ten. The chain has TRBV12-3 or TRBV12-4 and TRBJ2-3; D uncertain. The CDR3 loop spans 13 amino acids. Between the trimmed V and J ends, which lost 6 bases and 8 bases, there was a span of 15 bases. The CDR3 coding sequence is TGTGCCAGCAGGCCGGACGGTTTTGGTACGCAGTATTTT. It codes for CASRPDGFGTQYF.

This clonotype was seen more than once but under ten times. The chain recombines TRBV7-2 with TRBJ2-1, with 15 bases identical to TRBD2. Germline assignment: CDR1 SGHTA and CDR2 FQGNSA. The CDR3 totals 16 residues. The V segment lost 4 bases and the J segment 8 bases; nucleotides outside the gene matches: 6. The CDR3 nucleotides are TGTGCCAGCAGCTCCCGGACTAGCGGGAGGGTCGATGAGCAGTTCTTC. This translates into CASSSRTSGRVDEQFF.

The chain carries TRBV5-5 and TRBJ2-2; D is uncertain. CDR1 is SGHKS, CDR2 YYEKEE, per germline (reference sequence). The CDR3 spans 16 residues. Trimming shortened V by 0 bases and J by 0 bases, and 9 bases separated the two germline ends. The CDR3 region is CASSLAISANTGELFF. The CDR3 DNA is TGTGCCAGCAGCTTGGCCATTTCCGCGAACACCGGGGAGCTGTTTTTT.

This clonotype was counted only a few times. V usage is TRBV29-1 and J usage is TRBJ2-3; 8 positions agree with TRBD1. Germline assignment: CDR1 SQVTM and CDR2 ANQGSEA. The CDR3 runs to 16 residues. J gave up 0 bases and V 6 bases, and 11 bases lay outside the gene matches. CDR3 region: CSVAGTGDRSTDTQYF. Here the CDR3 DNA reads TGCAGCGTCGCCGGGACAGGCGACCGTAGCACAGATACGCAGTATTTT.

This clonotype has more than one count but fewer than ten. The chain couples TRBV5-1 to TRBJ1-1; 8 bases match TRBD1. This CDR3 has 15 amino acids. Germline V gene lookup returns CDR1 SGHRS and CDR2 YFSETQ. Trimming took 4 bases from V and 4 from J; bases not matched to a gene: 9. CDR3 protein: CASSPGQAEGTEAFF. CDR3 in DNA: TGCGCCAGCAGCCCGGGACAGGCAGAGGGCACTGAAGCTTTCTTT.

This clonotype was seen a few times. J is TRBJ2-1 and V is TRBV30, with no clear D. Trimming left V 0 bases short and J 7 bases short, with 16 bases between. The CDR3 loop spans 15 amino acids. Germline CDR1 GTSNPN, CDR2 SVGIG (reference sequence). The CDR3 protein is CAWSVSLGYSNEQFF. CDR3 coding DNA: TGTGCCTGGAGTGTAAGTCTCGGTTACAGTAATGAGCAGTTCTTC. Full variable domain (remainder filled in from reference TRBV30 and TRBJ2-1): SQTIHQWPATLVQPVGSPLSLECTVEGTSNPNLYWYRQAAGRGLQLLFYSVGIGQISSEVPQNLSASRPQDRQFILSSKKLLLSDSGFYLCAWSVSLGYSNEQFFGPGTRLTVL.

The gene calls are TRBV5-1 and TRBJ1-1; the D is unclear. Germline values: CDR1 SGHRS, CDR2 YFSETQ. With 4 bases removed from V and 1 base from J, the gap between germline ends came to 11 bases. This CDR3 is built from 14 residues. The chain's CDR3 is CASSEGIRNTEAFF. The CDR3 DNA reads TGCGCCAGCAGCGAGGGTATTCGGAACACTGAAGCTTTCTTT.

The V gene is TRBV6-6, the J gene TRBJ1-5; D gene ambiguous. Trimming cost V 2 bases and J 0 bases, with 14 bases left between them. This CDR3 region has 17 residues. Germline V gene data show CDR1 as MNHNY and CDR2 as SVGAGI (reference sequence). The CDR3 bases are TGTGCCAGCAGTTACCTAACCCGGGGAAATAGCAATCAGCCCCAGCATTTT. This gives the protein CASSYLTRGNSNQPQHF.

This rearrangement joins TRBV12-3 or TRBV12-4 to TRBJ1-1; D call uncertain. Trimming took 3 bases from V and 5 from J, leaving 25 bases between them. The CDR3 is 18 amino acids. CDR3 region: CASSFPWEASTLRTEAFF. The CDR3 DNA sequence: TGTGCCAGCAGTTTCCCCTGGGAGGCCTCAACCCTGAGGACTGAAGCTTTCTTT.

This rearrangement joins TRBV9 to TRBJ2-3; D call uncertain. From germline, CDR1 is SGDLS and CDR2 YYNGEE. With 3 bases removed from V and 0 bases from J, the gap between germline ends came to 11 bases. This CDR3 is 15 amino acids long. The DNA for the CDR3 is TGTGCCAGCAGCGAAAGCGCTCCTAGCACAGATACGCAGTATTTT. It specifies CASSESAPSTDTQYF.

The J gene is TRBJ2-5, the V gene TRBV7-6; TRBD2 matches at 9 bases. The CDR3 runs 14 residues. Unmatched junction bases numbered 10, after V lost 9 bases and J lost 5 bases. The germline gives CDR1 SGHVS, CDR2 FNYEAQ. The CDR3: CASIAGDGSETQYF. CDR3 DNA: TGTGCCAGTATAGCGGGAGATGGTTCCGAGACCCAGTACTTC.

This clonotype was found a few times. This chain connects TRBV5-1 to TRBJ2-7, with D possibly TRBD2 on 5 matching bases. CDR3 size: 14 residues. Germline loops: CDR1 SGHRS, CDR2 YFSETQ. The V gene lost 0 bases and the J gene lost 3 bases, with 10 bases spanning the gap. The CDR3 region is CASSLGRGNYEQYF. In nucleotides, the CDR3 is TGCGCCAGCAGCTTGGGAAGAGGGAACTACGAGCAGTACTTC. Variable domain in full (rest from reference TRBV5-1 and TRBJ2-7): KAGVTQTPRYLIKTRGQQVTLSCSPISGHRSVSWYQQTPGQGLQFLFEYFSETQRNKGNFPGRFSGRQFSNSRSEMNVSTLELGDSALYLCASSLGRGNYEQYFGPGTRLTVT.

The chain recombines TRBV7-6 with TRBJ1-2; 7 bases are a match to TRBD1. The CDR3 covers 16 residues. V lost 6 bases and J lost 5; bases outside the gene matches: 15. Germline V gene lookup returns CDR1 SGHVS and CDR2 FNYEAQ. Here the CDR3 reads CASSPPRQGAGYGYTF. In DNA, the CDR3 is TGTGCCAGCAGTCCGCCCCGACAGGGTGCAGGGTATGGCTACACCTTC.

Within the sample, this clonotype is medium-sized. The V gene is TRBV2, the J gene TRBJ2-7, with D possibly matching TRBD2 (6 bases). Germline assignment: CDR1 SNHLY and CDR2 FYNNEI. V was clipped by 6 bases and J by 4 bases, with 13 bases between them. The CDR3 consists of 13 residues. The CDR3 loop is CASSGGVSYEQYF. DNA for the CDR3: TGTGCCAGCAGCGGAGGGGTCTCTTACGAGCAGTACTTC.

This clonotype turned up a few times. This chain links TRBV20-1 with TRBJ2-7; 7 bases align to TRBD1. The CDR3 covers 13 residues. Germline assignment: CDR1 DFQATT and CDR2 SNEGSKA (reference sequence). The CDR3 region is CSSGWDRAYEQYF. CDR3 in DNA: TGCAGCTCCGGGTGGGACAGAGCCTACGAGCAGTACTTC.

For the CDR3, the DNA is TGTGCCTGGAGCCCAGGGACTGCAAATACGCAGTATTTT. It is translated as CAWSPGTANTQYF. The rearrangement joins TRBV30 to TRBJ2-3; tentative D call: TRBD2 (6 bases). The germline V gene has CDR1 GTSNPN and CDR2 SVGIG (reference sequence). The V gene lost 3 bases and the J gene lost 7 bases, with 14 bases spanning the gap. The CDR3 loop spans 13 amino acids.

This sequence joins TRBV25-1 and TRBJ1-1; 7 bases line up with TRBD1. The CDR3 sequence is 15 residues long. Germline CDR1 reads MGHDK; CDR2 reads SYGVNS. After removal of 7 bases from V and 4 bases from J, the junction contained 12 bases not matched to a gene. As DNA, the CDR3 is TGTGCCAGCACCCAAACGACAGGGAGCCCCACTGAAGCTTTCTTT. It yields the protein CASTQTTGSPTEAFF.

This clonotype was seen more than once but under ten times. V gene TRBV29-1 combines with J gene TRBJ1-5; the D gene is possibly TRBD1 (6 bases). Germline CDR1 reads SQVTM; CDR2 reads ANQGSEA. The CDR3 spans 14 residues. V was cut by 7 bases and J by 6 bases, with 19 bases left in between. CDR3 DNA: TGCAGCGCCCGGGACGGGGGCTACGGTCAGCCCCAGCATTTT. This codes for CSARDGGYGQPQHF.

This clonotype was detected only a few times. The rearrangement joins TRBV11-2 to TRBJ2-1; 10 nucleotides line up with TRBD2. This CDR3 is 14 amino acids long. Germline loops: CDR1 SGHAT, CDR2 FQNNGV. After removal of 7 bases from V and 9 bases from J, the junction contained 9 bases not matched to a gene. CDR3 amino acids: CASTSGLATGEQFF. The CDR3 DNA follows: TGTGCCAGCACTTCGGGACTAGCGACCGGTGAGCAGTTCTTC.

This clonotype showed up just a few times. The V gene is TRBV6-1, the J gene TRBJ1-5, with D maybe TRBD1 (6 bases). The V gene lost 3 bases and the J gene lost 7 bases, with 10 bases spanning the gap. CDR1 MNHNS and CDR2 SASEGT come from the germline V gene. This CDR3 region has 13 residues. CDR3 loop: CASSDHGGQPQHF. In DNA form, the CDR3 reads TGTGCCAGCAGTGATCATGGGGGCCAGCCCCAGCATTTT.

The chain combines TRBV5-1 with TRBJ1-2, with D possibly being TRBD1 (6 bases). Germline CDR1 SGHRS, CDR2 YFSETQ. The CDR3 is 15 amino acids. Deletions cut 0 bases from V and 4 bases from J, with 13 bases between. The CDR3 region has the DNA TGCGCCAGCAGCTTGGCCACAGGGCCTTTCTATGGCTACACCTTC. It translates to CASSLATGPFYGYTF.

This rearrangement joins TRBV20-1 to TRBJ1-1; possibly TRBD1 for D (5 bases). Germline V lookup: CDR1 DFQATT, CDR2 SNEGSKA (reference sequence). The V end was cut by 0 bases, the J end by 1 base, with 24 bases between. This CDR3 has 19 residues. CDR3 sequence: CSARDGLYGAPGTNTEAFF. The CDR3 nucleotides are TGCAGTGCTAGAGATGGGCTTTACGGGGCCCCGGGGACGAACACTGAAGCTTTCTTT.